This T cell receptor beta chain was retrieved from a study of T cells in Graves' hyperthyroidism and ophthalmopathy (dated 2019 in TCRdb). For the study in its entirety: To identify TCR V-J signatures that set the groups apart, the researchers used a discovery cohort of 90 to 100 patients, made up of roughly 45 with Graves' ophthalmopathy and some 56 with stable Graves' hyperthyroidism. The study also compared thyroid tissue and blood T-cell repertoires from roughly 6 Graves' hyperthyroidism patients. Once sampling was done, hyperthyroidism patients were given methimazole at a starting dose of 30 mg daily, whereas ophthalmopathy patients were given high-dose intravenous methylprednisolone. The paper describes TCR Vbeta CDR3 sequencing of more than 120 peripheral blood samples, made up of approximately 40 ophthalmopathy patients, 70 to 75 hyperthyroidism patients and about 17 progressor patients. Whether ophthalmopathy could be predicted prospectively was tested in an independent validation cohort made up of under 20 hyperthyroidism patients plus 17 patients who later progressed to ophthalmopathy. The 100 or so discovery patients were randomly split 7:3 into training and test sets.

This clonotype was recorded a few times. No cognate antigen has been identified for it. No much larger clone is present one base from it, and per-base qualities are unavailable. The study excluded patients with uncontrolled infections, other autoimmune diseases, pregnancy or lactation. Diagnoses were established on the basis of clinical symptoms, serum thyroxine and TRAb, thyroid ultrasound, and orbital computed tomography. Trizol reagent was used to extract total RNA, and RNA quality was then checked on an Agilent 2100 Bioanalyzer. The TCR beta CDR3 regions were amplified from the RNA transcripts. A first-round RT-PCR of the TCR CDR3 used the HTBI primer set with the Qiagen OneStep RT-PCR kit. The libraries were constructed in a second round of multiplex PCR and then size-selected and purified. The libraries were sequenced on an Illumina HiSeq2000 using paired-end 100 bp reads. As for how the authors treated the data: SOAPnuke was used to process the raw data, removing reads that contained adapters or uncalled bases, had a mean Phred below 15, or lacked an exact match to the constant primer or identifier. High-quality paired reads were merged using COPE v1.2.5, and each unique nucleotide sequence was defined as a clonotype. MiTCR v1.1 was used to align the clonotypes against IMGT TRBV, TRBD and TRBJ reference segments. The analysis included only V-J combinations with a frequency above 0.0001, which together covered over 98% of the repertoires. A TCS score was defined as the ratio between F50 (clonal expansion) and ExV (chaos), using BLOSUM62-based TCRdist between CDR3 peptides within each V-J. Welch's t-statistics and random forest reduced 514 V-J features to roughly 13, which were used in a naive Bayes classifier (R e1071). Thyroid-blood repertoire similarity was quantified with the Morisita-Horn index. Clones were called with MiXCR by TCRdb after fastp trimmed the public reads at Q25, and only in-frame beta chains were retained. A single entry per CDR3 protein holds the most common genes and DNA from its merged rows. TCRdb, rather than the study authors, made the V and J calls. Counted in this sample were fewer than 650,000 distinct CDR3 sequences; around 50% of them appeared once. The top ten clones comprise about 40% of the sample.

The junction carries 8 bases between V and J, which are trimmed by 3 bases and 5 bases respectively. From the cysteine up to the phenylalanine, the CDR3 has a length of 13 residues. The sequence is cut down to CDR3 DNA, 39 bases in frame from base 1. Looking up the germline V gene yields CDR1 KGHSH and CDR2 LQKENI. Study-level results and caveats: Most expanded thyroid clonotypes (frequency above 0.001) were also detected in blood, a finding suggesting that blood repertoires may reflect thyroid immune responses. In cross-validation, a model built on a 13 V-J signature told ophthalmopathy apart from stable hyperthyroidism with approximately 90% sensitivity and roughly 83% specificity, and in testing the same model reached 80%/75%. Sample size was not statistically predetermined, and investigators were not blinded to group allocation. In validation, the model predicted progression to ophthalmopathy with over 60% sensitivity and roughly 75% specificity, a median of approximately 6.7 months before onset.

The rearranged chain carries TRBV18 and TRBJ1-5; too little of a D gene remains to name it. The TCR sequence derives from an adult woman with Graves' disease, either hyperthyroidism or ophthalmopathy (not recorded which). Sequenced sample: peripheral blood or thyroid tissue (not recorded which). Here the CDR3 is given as CASSPRRDQPQHF. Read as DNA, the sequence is TGTGCCAGCTCACCCAGGCGCGATCAGCCCCAGCATTTT.